These 5 T cell receptor beta chains originate from one sample sequenced in a study of neoadjuvant anti-PD-1 for oral cavity cancer. The repertoire was sequenced with immunoSEQ multiplex PCR; TCRdb's copy has only in-frame clones and lacks some. The data show about 14,000 clones, with 70% seen just once and 2.1% held by the top ten. Material: PBMCs, obtained before nivolumab (anti-PD-1) treatment. All receptors come from a person aged 35-80 years with oral cavity squamous cell carcinoma.

DNA for the CDR3: TGTGCCAGCAGTGAGGGGCGTTTGTTTGGCTACACCTTC. Encoded protein: CASSEGRLFGYTF. This chain joins TRBV6-1 and TRBJ1-2; TRBD1 might be the D (5 bases). V lost 3 bases and J lost 7, with 12 bases in between. The CDR3 spans 13 residues. Germline assignment: CDR1 MNHNS and CDR2 SASEGT.

This clone was recorded only once. This chain uses TRBV6-1 with TRBJ1-1; TRBD1 agrees at 7 bases. This CDR3 is built from 14 residues. V was clipped by 1 base and J by 5 bases; unmatched bases: 4. The germline gives CDR1 MNHNS, CDR2 SASEGT. CDR3 DNA sequence: TGTGCCAGCAGTGAAGGAGGGGGCAAAACTGAAGCTTTCTTT. Translating it yields CASSEGGGKTEAFF.

The chain combines TRBV6-6 with TRBJ1-2; no definite D call. Per the germline V gene, CDR1 is MNHNY and CDR2 is SVGAGI (reference sequence). The ends were cut back, 4 bases at V and 8 bases at J, with 20 bases in the middle. The CDR3 is made up of 15 amino acids. The CDR3 region is CASSWSEERKGGYTF. The CDR3 nucleotides are TGTGCCAGCAGTTGGTCAGAAGAACGGAAAGGAGGCTACACCTTC.

This clone was seen more than once but under ten times. This CDR3 reads CASRGSGTGRGEQYF. CDR3 in DNA: TGTGCCAGCAGGGGTAGCGGGACGGGACGGGGGGAGCAGTACTTC. The rearrangement uses TRBV28 and TRBJ2-7; 8 nucleotides agree with TRBD2. The V segment lost 6 bases and the J segment 7 bases; nucleotides outside the gene matches: 14. Germline CDR1 and CDR2: MDHEN and SYDVKM. The CDR3 is made up of 15 amino acids.

The gene calls are TRBV27 and TRBJ1-2; D is perhaps TRBD1 (5 bases). Trimming removed 0 bases at V and 7 bases at J, with 15 bases between. Per germline, CDR1 MNHEY and CDR2 SMNVEV (reference sequence). CDR3 length equals 15 residues. CDR3 in amino acids: CASSLSGRAGSGYTF. DNA of the CDR3: TGTGCCAGCAGTTTATCCGGCAGGGCCGGCAGTGGCTACACCTTC.